The clone carrying this T cell receptor beta chain was recorded a few times. Its cognate antigen is unknown. With V trimmed by 2 bases and J by 2 bases, 3 bases remained unmatched. This CDR3 comprises 15 residues. This record belongs to a study of response to subunit inactivated influenza vaccine. Study observations and caveats: The authors offered the suggestion that each seasonal influenza vaccination recruits few new T cells.

TCRdb re-analysed the RT-PCR reads in MiXCR, keeping a single row per CDR3 protein. The data show approximately 700,000 distinct CDR3 sequences, with 15% to 17% seen just once and approximately 10% held by the top ten. This specimen was PBMCs from blood, taken about 12 days after vaccination. The chain joins TRBV12-3 or TRBV12-4 to TRBJ2-7, with TRBD2 identical over 10 bases. This TCR was sampled from a man aged 45-65 years who received an inactivated influenza vaccine. CDR3 loop: CASSLLAGATYEQYF. DNA for the CDR3: TGTGCCAGCAGTTTACTAGCGGGAGCGACCTACGAGCAGTACTTC.